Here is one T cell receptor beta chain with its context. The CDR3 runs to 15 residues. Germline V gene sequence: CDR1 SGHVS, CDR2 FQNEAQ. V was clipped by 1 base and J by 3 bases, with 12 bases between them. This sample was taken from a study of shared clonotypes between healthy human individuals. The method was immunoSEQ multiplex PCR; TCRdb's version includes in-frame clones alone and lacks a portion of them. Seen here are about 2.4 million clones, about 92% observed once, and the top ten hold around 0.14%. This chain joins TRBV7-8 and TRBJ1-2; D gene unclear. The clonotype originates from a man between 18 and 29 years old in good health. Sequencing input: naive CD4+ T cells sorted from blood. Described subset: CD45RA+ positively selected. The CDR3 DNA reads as TGTGCCAGCAGCTTAGAAGAGGGCCCCTACTATGGCTACACCTTC. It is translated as CASSLEEGPYYGYTF. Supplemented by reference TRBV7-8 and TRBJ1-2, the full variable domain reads GAGVSQSPRYKVAKRGQDVALRCDPISGHVSLFWYQQALGQGPEFLTYFQNEAQLDKSGLPSDRFFAERPEGSVSTLKIQRTQQEDSAVYLCASSLEEGPYYGYTFGSGTRLTVV.